The present T cell receptor beta chain was sequenced within a study of OX40 agonist ivuxolimab in advanced cancers. Sequencing used immunoSEQ multiplex PCR; TCRdb keeps in-frame clones, though not all of them. This table holds about 15,000 clones, 70% found once. The CDR3 length is 14 residues. CDR1 and CDR2 from the germline V gene are MNHNS and SASEGT. Losses at the gene ends were 4 bases for V and 4 bases for J; bases not matched to a gene: 2. The V gene is TRBV6-1, the J gene TRBJ2-1; 9 bases align to TRBD2. The TCR comes from an adult with an advanced solid tumor such as melanoma, head and neck, liver or kidney cancer. Sequenced here: CD4+ or CD8+ T cells sorted from blood, sampled in a trial of the OX40 agonist ivuxolimab. This chain's CDR3 is CASSASGTYNEQFF. For the CDR3, the DNA is TGTGCCAGCAGTGCTAGCGGGACTTACAATGAGCAGTTCTTC.